This T cell receptor (gamma chain) was found in a study of intestinal T cells in coeliac disease (dated by TCRdb to the early 2020s). The study in broad terms: Coeliac patients were found to be much younger than controls, with mean ages of approximately 16.0 versus 58 years recorded in the TRG cohort. The TCR-delta (TRD) cohort comprised duodenal biopsies from around 10 coeliac disease patients and around 10 non-coeliac controls. A second, larger TCR-gamma (TRG) cohort included duodenal biopsies from 30 to 40 coeliac disease patients and under 25 non-coeliac controls. General study outcomes and caveats: There was no way to tell repeated CDR3 amino acid sequences apart from PCR duplicates. TRD kmer-based clustering correctly classified all 20 or so biopsies in training, with a reported leave-one-out accuracy of around 93%. FFPE-derived DNA was found to be relatively degraded, and loss of a proportion of TCR sequences in each sample was likely caused by this degradation. Clustering based on TRG put most of the roughly 54 biopsies (94.4%) in the right class, and the reported leave-one-out accuracy was around 90%. Coeliac and control groups differed significantly in age, although an age-split analysis did not yield significant classification.

Library preparation employed multiplex PCR. TCRdb lists the instrument as Ion Torrent PGM. The LymphoTrack kit, which has primers carrying Illumina adapters, was used to amplify TRG repertoires from approximately 210 ng of biopsy DNA. TRG amplicons were purified with AMPure XP beads, quantified on a 2100 Bioanalyzer, and pooled equimolarly. Sequencing of TRG libraries was performed on an Ion PGM instrument. The authors processed their data as follows. FastX removed reads in which more than 10% of nucleotides fell below the per-patient third-quartile quality score. IMGT/HighV-QUEST was used to align the reads, assigning V, D and J genes, identifying CDR3 regions and assessing functionality. Sequences were converted to amino acids, and every sequence predicted to be non-functional was removed. CDR3s were split into kmers with and without positional annotation, PCA was performed on kmer frequencies, and samples were clustered using all 1023 combinations of PCs 1-10. Leave-one-out cross-validation was used to validate the classification, with parameters re-optimised on the remaining samples in each round. Shannon diversity was calculated using the vegan R package from repeated random subsamples equal to the lowest read count. With CATT, TCRdb called clones again from the public reads; duplicate DNA rows were later joined. These V and J calls derive from TCRdb rather than the authors' analysis. In this sample the table shows 900 to 1,000 gamma-chain clones, 46% of which occur a single time. The ten largest clones add up to approximately 16% of the sample.

In the case of this clone: Its antigen target is currently unknown. One base away there is no much larger clone; base qualities are not given.

The CDR3 measures 15 amino acids from cysteine to phenylalanine. The kept DNA is CDR3 alone, 45 bases in frame from the first base. Compared with germline, V lacks 0 bases and J lacks 3 bases; bases without a gene match: 4. The germline V gene (reference sequence) sets CDR1 to GITISATS and CDR2 to ISYDGTV. For each case, genomic DNA was isolated from ten 5-um FFPE scrolls with the QIAamp DNA FFPE tissue kit. Fully anonymised formalin-fixed paraffin-embedded duodenal biopsies surplus to diagnostic needs were used to test TCR repertoire-based classification of coeliac disease. The sample taken for sequencing was a duodenal biopsy. The TCR sequence derives from a human donor with celiac disease. The V gene is TRGV9 and the J gene is TRGJP1. The nucleotide sequence is given as TGTGCCTTGTGGGAGGTGCAGGCCACTGGTTGGTTCAAGATATTT. It translates as CALWEVQATGWFKIF.